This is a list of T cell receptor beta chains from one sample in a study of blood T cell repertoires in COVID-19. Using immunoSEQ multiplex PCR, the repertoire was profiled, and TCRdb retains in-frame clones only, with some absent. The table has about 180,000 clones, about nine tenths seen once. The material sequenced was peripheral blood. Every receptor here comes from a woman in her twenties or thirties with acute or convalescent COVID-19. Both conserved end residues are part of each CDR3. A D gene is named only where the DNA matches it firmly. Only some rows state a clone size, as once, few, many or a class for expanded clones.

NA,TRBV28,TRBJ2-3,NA,TGTGCCAGCAGTCCCCTGGGGCGCTCGGATACGCAGTATTTT,CASSPLGRSDTQYF
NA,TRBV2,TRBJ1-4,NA,TGTGCCAGCGGGGAGGACTGGCAACTGTTTTTT,CASGEDWQLFF
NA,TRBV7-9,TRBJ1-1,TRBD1,TGTGCCAGCAGCTTGGGGGACAGTGAAGCTTTCTTT,CASSLGDSEAFF
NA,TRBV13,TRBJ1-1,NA,TGTGCCAGCAGCTTAGTCGGGGATCCGAGCACTGAAGCTTTCTTT,CASSLVGDPSTEAFF
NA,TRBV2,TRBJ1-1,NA,TGTGCCAGCAGTATAGGGGGTAACACTGAAGCTTTCTTT,CASSIGGNTEAFF
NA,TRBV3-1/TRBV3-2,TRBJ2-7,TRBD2,TGTGCCAGCAGCCAGGCGGGAGGGCACCCGGGCGAGCAGTACTTC,CASSQAGGHPGEQYF
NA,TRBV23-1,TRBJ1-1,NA,TGCGCCAGCAGTCACAGCAGGAAGGCCACTGAAGCTTTCTTT,CASSHSRKATEAFF
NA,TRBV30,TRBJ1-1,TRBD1,TGTGCCTGGGGGACAGGGGGTGGCGCTGAAGCTTTCTTT,CAWGTGGGAEAFF
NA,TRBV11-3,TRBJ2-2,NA,TGTGCCAGCAGCTTATTGCGCTTCCGCGGGGAGCTGTTTTTT,CASSLLRFRGELFF
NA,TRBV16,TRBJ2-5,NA,TGTGCCAGCAGCCAATCGGACTTTGGAGAGACCCAGTACTTC,CASSQSDFGETQYF
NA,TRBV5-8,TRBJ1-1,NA,TGTGCCAGCAGCTTGTACGATGGACAAGGAGCTTTCTTT,CASSLYDGQGAFF
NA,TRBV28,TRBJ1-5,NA,TGTGCCAGCATCCAGGGTGGGAATCAGCCCCAGCATTTT,CASIQGGNQPQHF
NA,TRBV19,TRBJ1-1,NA,TGTGCCACCACGCGGGCCTATACAGGGTTCACTGAAGCTTTCTTT,CATTRAYTGFTEAFF
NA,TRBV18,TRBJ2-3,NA,TGTGCCAGCTCACCCGCAGGGGGCACAGATACGCAGTATTTT,CASSPAGGTDTQYF
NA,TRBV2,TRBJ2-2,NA,TGTGCCAGCAGAGACCGCGCGTTCGGGTCGTCCAACACCGGGGAGCTGTTTTTT,CASRDRAFGSSNTGELFF
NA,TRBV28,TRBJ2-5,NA,TGTGCCAGCAGTTTTTCCCGGGTCCAGTACTTC,CASSFSRVQYF
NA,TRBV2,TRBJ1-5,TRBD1,TGTGCCAGTAAAGCCGGGACAGCTAATCAGCCCCAGCATTTT,CASKAGTANQPQHF
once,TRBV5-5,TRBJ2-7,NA,TGTGCCAGCAGTCGTGACTCAACCTACGAGCAGTACTTC,CASSRDSTYEQYF
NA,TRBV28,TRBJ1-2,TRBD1,TGTGCCAGCAGTTCCCAAGGGACAGGGCGCGCGATTTATGGCTACACCTTC,CASSSQGTGRAIYGYTF
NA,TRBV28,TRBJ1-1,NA,TGTGCCAGCATTCCTTTCGAGGGTGAAGCTTTCTTT,CASIPFEGEAFF
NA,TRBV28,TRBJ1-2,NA,TGTGCCAGCAGTTTTGCAGGTTATGGCTACACCTTC,CASSFAGYGYTF
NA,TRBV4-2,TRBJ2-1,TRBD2,TGTGCCACGAGGGCAGCGGGAGGGTTCTACAATGAGCAGTTCTTC,CATRAAGGFYNEQFF
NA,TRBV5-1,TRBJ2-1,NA,TGCGCCAGCAGCTTGGCCGTTGAGCAGTTCTTC,CASSLAVEQFF
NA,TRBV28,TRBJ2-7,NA,TGTGCCAGCCGAAGGGGGGGAGAAGGCTACGAGCAGTACTTC,CASRRGGEGYEQYF
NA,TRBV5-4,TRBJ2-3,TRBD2,TGTGCCAGCAGCCCAGGCACTAGCGGGAGGGATACGCAGTATTTT,CASSPGTSGRDTQYF
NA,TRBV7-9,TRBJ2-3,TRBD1,TGTGCCAGCAGGCGACAGGGGAGCACAGATACGCAGTATTTT,CASRRQGSTDTQYF
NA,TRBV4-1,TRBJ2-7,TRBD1,TGCGCCAGCAGCCAGATTCCGGGACAGGGTTTAGGGGAGCAGTACTTC,CASSQIPGQGLGEQYF
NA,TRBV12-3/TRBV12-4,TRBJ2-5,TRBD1,TGTGCCAGCAGTCAACAGGGGCGCGAGACCCAGTACTTC,CASSQQGRETQYF
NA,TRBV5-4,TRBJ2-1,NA,TGTGCCAGCAGCCCAACGGGACTGGAAAATGGAGGGATCTTC,CASSPTGLENGGIF
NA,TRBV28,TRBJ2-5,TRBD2,TGTGCCAGCAGTTTAACCGCAATTCCACTAGCGGGAGGGTTAAACTTC,CASSLTAIPLAGGLNF
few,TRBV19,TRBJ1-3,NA,TGTGCCAGTAGTTCCGCCCGACGAGGTTTTGGAAACACCATATATTTT,CASSSARRGFGNTIYF
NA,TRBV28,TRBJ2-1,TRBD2,TGTGCCAGCAGGGGACTAGCGGATTACAATGAGCAGTTCTTC,CASRGLADYNEQFF
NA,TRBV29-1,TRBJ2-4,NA,TGCAGCGTCCTGGGACTAGCCAAAAACATTCAGTACTTC,CSVLGLAKNIQYF
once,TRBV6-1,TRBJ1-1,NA,TGTGCCAGCAGTGAAACGCGGGCCATGGAAGCTTTCTTT,CASSETRAMEAFF
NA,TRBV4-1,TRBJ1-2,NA,TGCGCCAGCAGCCAAGAAGGGGAAAGGCCCGTTCCACCAGGTGGCTACACCTTC,CASSQEGERPVPPGGYTF
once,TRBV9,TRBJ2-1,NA,TGTGCCAGCAGCGTAGACAGTGAGCAGTTCTTC,CASSVDSEQFF
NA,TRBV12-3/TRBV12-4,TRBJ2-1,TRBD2,TGTGCCAGCAGGACTAGCGGGAGTGGTGAGCAGTTCTTC,CASRTSGSGEQFF
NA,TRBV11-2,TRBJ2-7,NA,TGTGCCAGCAGCTTAGAGGTTAGCGGACACCTCTACGAGCAGTACTTC,CASSLEVSGHLYEQYF
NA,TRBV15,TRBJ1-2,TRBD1,TGTGCCACCAGCAGAGAGGACAGGGTTAACTCTGGCTACACCTTC,CATSREDRVNSGYTF
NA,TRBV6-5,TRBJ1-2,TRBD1,TGTGCCAGCAGTTACTCAGGGGGCACCTATGGCTACACCTTC,CASSYSGGTYGYTF
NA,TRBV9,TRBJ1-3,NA,TGTGCCAGCAGCGTAGCCCAGGGGATAAACACCATATATTTT,CASSVAQGINTIYF
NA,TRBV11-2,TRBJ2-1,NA,TGTGCCAGCAGCTCCGAGTATGAGCAGTTCTTC,CASSSEYEQFF